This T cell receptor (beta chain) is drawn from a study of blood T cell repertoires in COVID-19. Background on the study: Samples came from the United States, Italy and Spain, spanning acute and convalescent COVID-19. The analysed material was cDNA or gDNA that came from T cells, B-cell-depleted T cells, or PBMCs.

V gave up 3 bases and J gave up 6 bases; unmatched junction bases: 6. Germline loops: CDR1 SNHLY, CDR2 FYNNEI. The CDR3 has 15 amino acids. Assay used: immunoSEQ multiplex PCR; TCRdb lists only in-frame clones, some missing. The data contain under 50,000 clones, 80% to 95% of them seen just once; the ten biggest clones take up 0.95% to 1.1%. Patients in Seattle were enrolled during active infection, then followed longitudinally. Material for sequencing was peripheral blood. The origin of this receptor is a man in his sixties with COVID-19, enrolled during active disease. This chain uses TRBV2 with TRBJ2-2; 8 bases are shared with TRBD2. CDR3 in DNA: TGTGCCAGCAGTGAGAACCTCGGGGGGGCCGGGGAGCTGTTTTTT. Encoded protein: CASSENLGGAGELFF. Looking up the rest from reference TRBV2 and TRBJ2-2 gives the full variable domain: EPEVTQTPSHQVTQMGQEVILRCVPISNHLYFYWYRQILGQKVEFLVSFYNNEISEKSEIFDDQFSVERPDGSNFTLKIRSTKLEDSAMYFCASSENLGGAGELFFGEGSRLTVL.